Following are 19 T cell receptor beta chains from one sample sequenced in a study of vaccination and CD4 T cells after COVID-19. Sequencing of the DNA from cultured CD4+ T cells was carried out with the Oncomine TCR Beta short-read assay. CD4+ T cells were cultured, and genomic DNA was extracted from them. Via MiXCR, TCRdb re-called the PCR reads, giving one row per CDR3 protein. The table lists around 10,000 distinct CDR3 sequences, around 29% of them singletons, with roughly 13% in the top ten. The antigens of these receptors remain unknown. As to treatment: roughly 11-day PBMC culture with coronavirus spike peptide pools or control peptides (ViraFEST assay). One should note that the unexposed donor's CD4+ T cells were collected before the COVID-19 pandemic (2011-2018). Sequenced input: CD4+ T cells from blood, cultured in vitro. The receptors derive from a human donor in good health.

This clonotype is medium-sized by share. This chain uses TRBV20-1 with TRBJ2-3; unclear D gene. Germline V CDR1 and CDR2: DFQATT, SNEGSKA (reference sequence). Deletions cut 6 bases from V and 0 bases from J, with 13 bases between. The CDR3 contains 14 residues. CDR3 bases: TGCAGTGCCAGGAGACTGGCTAGCACAGATACGCAGTATTTT. As protein: CSARRLASTDTQYF.

This chain uses TRBV20-1 with TRBJ1-4; TRBD1 might be the D (5 bases). The CDR3 extends over 14 amino acids. Germline CDR1 and CDR2: DFQATT and SNEGSKA (reference sequence). Trimming left V 0 bases short and J 12 bases short, with 17 bases between. CDR3 DNA: TGCAGTGCTAGAGATAGGGTGGGGGTGAGGGAACTGTTTTTT. Residues: CSARDRVGVRELFF.

This chain uses TRBV28 with TRBJ2-2, with a possible D match to TRBD2 (5 bases). This CDR3 contains 18 residues. Germline V gene sequence: CDR1 MDHEN, CDR2 SYDVKM. Between the trimmed V and J ends, which lost 5 bases and 2 bases, there was a span of 21 bases. The chain's CDR3 is CASSPTPGGGENTGELFF. As DNA, the CDR3 is TGTGCCAGCAGTCCGACTCCAGGAGGCGGAGAAAACACCGGGGAGCTGTTTTTT. Based on the CDR3 plus reference TRBV28 and TRBJ2-2, the full variable domain is DVKVTQSSRYLVKRTGEKVFLECVQDMDHENMFWYRQDPGLGLRLIYFSYDVKMKEKGDIPEGYSVSREKKERFSLILESASTNQTSMYLCASSPTPGGGENTGELFFGEGSRLTVL.

The J gene is TRBJ1-5, the V gene TRBV28, with TRBD1 as a possible D gene (6 bases). Germline V gene lookup returns CDR1 MDHEN and CDR2 SYDVKM. The CDR3 spans 16 residues. The V and J ends lost 8 bases and 3 bases respectively, with 20 bases between them. Here the CDR3 DNA reads TGTGCCAGCTCTTTCTATGGGGGGCAGGTCAATCAGCCCCAGCATTTT. Protein: CASSFYGGQVNQPQHF.

V is TRBV7-9 and J is TRBJ1-6; a weak D match, TRBD1 (5 bases). The V gene lost 3 bases and the J gene lost 9 bases, with 18 bases spanning the gap. The CDR3 spans 16 residues. The V gene's germline CDR1 is SEHNR and CDR2 FQNEAQ (reference sequence). The CDR3 loop is CASSFERRGIVSPLHF. CDR3 nucleotide sequence: TGTGCCAGCAGCTTTGAACGGAGGGGAATAGTTTCACCCCTCCACTTT.

This clonotype was counted a few times. The rearrangement joins TRBV7-6 to TRBJ1-5, with D perhaps matching TRBD1 (5 bases). Germline V gene lookup returns CDR1 SGHVS and CDR2 FNYEAQ. This CDR3 comprises 15 residues. The V gene lost 1 base and the J gene lost 6 bases, with 13 bases spanning the gap. CDR3 amino acids: CASSLVGGSGQPQHF. As DNA, the CDR3 is TGTGCCAGCAGCTTAGTGGGGGGAAGCGGTCAGCCCCAGCATTTT.

As to this clonotype: An end of the junction differs from the germline gene, which may be a read error. The rearrangement joins TRBV7-2 to TRBJ1-2; D is uncertain. The CDR3 loop spans 13 amino acids. Germline V gives CDR1 SGHTA, CDR2 FQGNSA. Written as DNA, the CDR3 is TGTGCCGGCAGCCCACGTCCCCCTAGTACCTACACCTTC. Protein product: CAGSPRPPSTYTF.

The chain employs TRBV7-2 and TRBJ2-7; either TRBD1 or TRBD2 may fit D (7 bases each). Germline CDR1 is SGHTA and CDR2 is FQGNSA. Deletions cut 5 bases from V and 6 bases from J, with 17 bases between. The CDR3 sequence is 14 residues long. CDR3 residues: CASSRQGLSLEQYF. CDR3 nucleotides: TGTGCCAGCAGCCGACAGGGACTATCCCTCGAGCAGTACTTC.

V and J are TRBV7-9 and TRBJ2-7; D is uncertain. With 2 bases removed from V and 6 bases from J, the gap between germline ends came to 14 bases. The germline V gene encodes CDR1 SEHNR and CDR2 FQNEAQ (reference sequence). The CDR3 runs 14 residues. The CDR3 sequence is CASSLSGSVGEQYF. The CDR3 nucleotides read TGTGCCAGCAGCTTATCCGGCTCCGTAGGCGAGCAGTACTTC.

About this clonotype itself: Germline is not matched at one junction end, which may reflect a read error. V is TRBV7-7 and J is TRBJ2-1; D unclear. The CDR3 runs to 13 residues. Germline assignment: CDR1 SSHAT and CDR2 FNYEAQ (reference sequence). The CDR3 DNA is TGTGCTAGCAGCTTTCGGGCTTACAATGAGCAGTTCTTC. This sequence encodes CASSFRAYNEQFF.

This clonotype showed up just a few times. The chain joins TRBV11-2 to TRBJ1-2; no definite D call. Between the trimmed V and J ends, which lost 1 base and 8 bases, there was a span of 8 bases. The CDR3 is made up of 12 amino acids. CDR1 and CDR2 from the germline V gene are SGHAT and FQNNGV. The CDR3 DNA is TGTGCCAGCAGCTTAGTTCCAGGCGGCTACACCTTC. Amino acid sequence: CASSLVPGGYTF.

V gene TRBV28 combines with J gene TRBJ2-5, with D perhaps TRBD1 (6 bases). This CDR3 has 17 amino acids. The V and J ends lost 4 bases and 4 bases respectively, with 22 bases between them. The germline V gene has CDR1 MDHEN and CDR2 SYDVKM. The CDR3 region is CASSSVQYRVRGETQYF. CDR3 coding DNA: TGTGCCAGCAGTTCCGTCCAATACAGGGTCAGAGGAGAGACCCAGTACTTC. The full variable domain, completed using reference TRBV28 and TRBJ2-5, is DVKVTQSSRYLVKRTGEKVFLECVQDMDHENMFWYRQDPGLGLRLIYFSYDVKMKEKGDIPEGYSVSREKKERFSLILESASTNQTSMYLCASSSVQYRVRGETQYFGPGTRLLVL.

A few counts support this clonotype. The chain has TRBV6-1 and TRBJ1-6; tentative D call: TRBD1 (5 bases). The CDR3 has 16 amino acids. Germline V CDR1 and CDR2: MNHNS, SASEGT. Trimming cost V 6 bases and J 7 bases, with 19 bases left between them. The CDR3 DNA reads as TGTGCCAGCAGCCAAAGAATGAGGGGTAGGAATTCACCCCTCCACTTT. Translated, it gives CASSQRMRGRNSPLHF.

The J gene is TRBJ2-3, the V gene TRBV7-3; unclear D gene. The CDR3 runs 14 residues. With 2 bases removed from V and 0 bases from J, the gap between germline ends came to 6 bases. Germline V lookup: CDR1 SGHTA, CDR2 FQGTGA. The CDR3 DNA follows: TGTGCCAGCAGCTTAGGGCCCAGCACAGATACGCAGTATTTT. As protein: CASSLGPSTDTQYF.

This clonotype counts as medium-sized. The V gene is TRBV20-1, the J gene TRBJ1-5; D remains unclear. The V end lost 1 base, the J end lost 0 bases, and 10 bases lay between the germline ends. CDR1 is DFQATT, CDR2 SNEGSKA, per germline (reference sequence). The length of the CDR3 is 15 residues. The CDR3 DNA reads TGCAGTGCTAGAGGTGTGGAGAATAGCAATCAGCCCCAGCATTTT. Amino acids: CSARGVENSNQPQHF.

The chain couples TRBV5-5 to TRBJ1-5, with 7 bases lining up with TRBD1. The germline gives CDR1 SGHKS, CDR2 YYEKEE (reference sequence). The CDR3 extends over 14 amino acids. The V and J ends lost 4 bases and 4 bases, in that order; junction bases with no gene match: 5. CDR3 in amino acids: CASSRARGNQPQHF. The DNA for the CDR3 is TGTGCCAGCAGCCGTGCCAGGGGGAATCAGCCCCAGCATTTT.

By sample share, this clonotype is medium-sized. The V call is TRBV7-3, the J call TRBJ1-1; perhaps TRBD1 as D (5 bases). Trimming removed 2 bases at V and 6 bases at J, with 13 bases between. Germline V lookup: CDR1 SGHTA, CDR2 FQGTGA. This CDR3 has 14 amino acids. CDR3 nucleotide sequence: TGTGCCAGCAGCTTACAGGGCCAAGGCGCTGAAGCTTTCTTT. The encoded protein is CASSLQGQGAEAFF.

This clonotype was detected only a few times. V gene TRBV20-1 combines with J gene TRBJ2-3; 7 bases match TRBD2. CDR3 size: 16 residues. Germline-derived CDR1 and CDR2 are DFQATT and SNEGSKA (reference sequence). V was pared by 0 bases and J by 2 bases, with 8 bases of the junction left unmatched. The DNA for the CDR3 is TGCAGTGCTAGAGAACTAGCGAGGGAACACACAGATACGCAGTATTTT. This sequence encodes CSARELAREHTDTQYF.

This clonotype is medium-sized by share. The chain carries TRBV7-9 and TRBJ1-2; possible D gene TRBD1, 6 bases. The CDR3 contains 16 residues. The germline V gene has CDR1 SEHNR and CDR2 FQNEAQ (reference sequence). V was cut by 1 base and J by 3 bases, with 15 bases left in between. The CDR3 reads CASSLVVTGSDYGYTF. The CDR3 nucleotides read TGTGCCAGCAGCTTAGTAGTTACAGGGAGCGACTATGGCTACACCTTC.